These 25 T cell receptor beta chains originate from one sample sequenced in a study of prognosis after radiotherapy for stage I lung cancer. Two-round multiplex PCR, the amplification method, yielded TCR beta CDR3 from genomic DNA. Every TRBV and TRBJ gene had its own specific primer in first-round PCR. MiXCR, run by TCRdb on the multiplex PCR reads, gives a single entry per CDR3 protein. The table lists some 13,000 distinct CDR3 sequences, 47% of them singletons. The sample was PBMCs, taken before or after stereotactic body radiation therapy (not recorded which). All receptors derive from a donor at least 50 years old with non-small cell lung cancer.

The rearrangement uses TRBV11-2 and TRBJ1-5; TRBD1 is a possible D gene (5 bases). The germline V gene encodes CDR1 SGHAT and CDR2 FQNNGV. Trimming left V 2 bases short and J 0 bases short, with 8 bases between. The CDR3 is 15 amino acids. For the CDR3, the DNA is TGTGCCAGCAGCTTAACAGGTCGTAGCAATCAGCCCCAGCATTTT. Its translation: CASSLTGRSNQPQHF.

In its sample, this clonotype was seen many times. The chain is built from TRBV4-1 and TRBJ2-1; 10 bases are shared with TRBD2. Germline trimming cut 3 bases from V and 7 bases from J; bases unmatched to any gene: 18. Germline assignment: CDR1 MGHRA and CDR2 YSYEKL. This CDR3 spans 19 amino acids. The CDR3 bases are TGCGCCAGCAGCCACCCAGGTCTGACTAGCGGGCCCCTTCGGAATGAGCAGTTCTTC. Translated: CASSHPGLTSGPLRNEQFF.

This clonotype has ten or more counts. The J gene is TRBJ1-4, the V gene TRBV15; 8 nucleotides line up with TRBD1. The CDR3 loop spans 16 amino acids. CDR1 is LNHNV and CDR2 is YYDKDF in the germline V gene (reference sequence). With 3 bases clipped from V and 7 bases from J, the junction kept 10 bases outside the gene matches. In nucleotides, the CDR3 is TGTGCCACCAGCAGCGACCGTCGGACAGGGATTGAAAAACTGTTTTTT. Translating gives CATSSDRRTGIEKLFF. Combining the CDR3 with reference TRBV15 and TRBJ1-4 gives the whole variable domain DAMVIQNPRYQVTQFGKPVTLSCSQTLNHNVMYWYQQKSSQAPKLLFHYYDKDFNNEADTPDNFQSRRPNTSFCFLDIRSPGLGDTAMYLCATSSDRRTGIEKLFFGSGTQLSVL.

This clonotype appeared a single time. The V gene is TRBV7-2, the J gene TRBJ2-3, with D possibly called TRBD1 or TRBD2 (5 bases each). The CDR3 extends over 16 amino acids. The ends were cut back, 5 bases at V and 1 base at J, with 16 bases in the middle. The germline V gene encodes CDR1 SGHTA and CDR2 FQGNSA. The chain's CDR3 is CASSHKGRWGTDTQYF. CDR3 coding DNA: TGTGCCAGCAGCCATAAGGGGAGATGGGGCACAGATACGCAGTATTTT. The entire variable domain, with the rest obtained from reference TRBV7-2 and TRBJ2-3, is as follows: GAGVSQSPSNKVTEKGKDVELRCDPISGHTALYWYRQSLGQGLEFLIYFQGNSAPDKSGLPSDRFSAERTGGSVSTLTIQRTQQEDSAVYLCASSHKGRWGTDTQYFGPGTRLTVL.

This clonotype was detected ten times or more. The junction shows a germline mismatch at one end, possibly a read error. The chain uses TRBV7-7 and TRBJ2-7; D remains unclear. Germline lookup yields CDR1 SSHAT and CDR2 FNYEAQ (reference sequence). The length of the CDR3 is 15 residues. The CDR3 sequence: CASSLAPNSSYEQYF. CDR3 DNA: TGTGCTAGCAGCTTAGCCCCGAACAGTTCCTACGAGCAGTACTTC.

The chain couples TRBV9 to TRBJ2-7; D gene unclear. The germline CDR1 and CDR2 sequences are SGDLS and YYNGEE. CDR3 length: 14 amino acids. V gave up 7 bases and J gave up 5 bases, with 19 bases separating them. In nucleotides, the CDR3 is TGTGCCAGCCCCACGGTGGGCCAGAATGACGAGCAGTACTTC. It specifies CASPTVGQNDEQYF.

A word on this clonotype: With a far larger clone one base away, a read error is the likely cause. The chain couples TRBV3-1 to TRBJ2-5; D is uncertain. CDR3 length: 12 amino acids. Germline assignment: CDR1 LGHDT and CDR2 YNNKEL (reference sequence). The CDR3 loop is CASSHIGDEKFF. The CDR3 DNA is TGTGCCAGCAGCCATATAGGTGATGAGAAGTTCTTC.

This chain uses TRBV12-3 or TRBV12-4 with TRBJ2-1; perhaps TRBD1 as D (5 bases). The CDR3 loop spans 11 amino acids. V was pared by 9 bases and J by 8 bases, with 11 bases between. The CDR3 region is CASLTGHEQFF. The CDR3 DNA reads TGTGCCAGTCTCACAGGTCATGAGCAGTTCTTC.

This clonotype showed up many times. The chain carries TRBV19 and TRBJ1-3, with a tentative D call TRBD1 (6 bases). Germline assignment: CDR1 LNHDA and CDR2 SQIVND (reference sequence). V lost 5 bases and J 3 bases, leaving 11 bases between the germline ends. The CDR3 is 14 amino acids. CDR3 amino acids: CASSSQGGGNTIYF. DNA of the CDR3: TGTGCCAGTAGTTCACAGGGAGGTGGAAACACCATATATTTT.

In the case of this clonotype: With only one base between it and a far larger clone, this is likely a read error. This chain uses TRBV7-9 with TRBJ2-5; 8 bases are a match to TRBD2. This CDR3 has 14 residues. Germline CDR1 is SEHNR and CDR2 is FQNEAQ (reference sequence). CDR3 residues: CASSIAGPQETQYF. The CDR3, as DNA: TGTGCCAGCAGCATAGCGGGACCCCAAGAGACCCAGTACTTC.

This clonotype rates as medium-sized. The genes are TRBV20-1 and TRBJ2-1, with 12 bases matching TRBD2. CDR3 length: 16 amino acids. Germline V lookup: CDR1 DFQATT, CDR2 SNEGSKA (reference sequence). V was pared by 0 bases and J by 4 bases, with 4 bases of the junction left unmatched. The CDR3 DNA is TGCAGTGCTAGAGACCTAGCGGGAGGGCCTTACAATGAGCAGTTCTTC. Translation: CSARDLAGGPYNEQFF.

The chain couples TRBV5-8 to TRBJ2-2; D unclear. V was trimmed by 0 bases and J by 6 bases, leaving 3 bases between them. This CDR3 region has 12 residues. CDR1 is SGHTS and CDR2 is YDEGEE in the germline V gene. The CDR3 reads CASSLASGELFF. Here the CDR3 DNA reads TGTGCCAGCAGCTTGGCTTCCGGGGAGCTGTTTTTT.

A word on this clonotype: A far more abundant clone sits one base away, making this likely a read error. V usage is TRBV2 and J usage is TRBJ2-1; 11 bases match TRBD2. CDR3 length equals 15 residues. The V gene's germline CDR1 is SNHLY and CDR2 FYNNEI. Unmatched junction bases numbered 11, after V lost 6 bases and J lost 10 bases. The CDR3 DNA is TGTGCCAGCAGAGTAGAACTAGCGGGAGCGGGGGAGCAGTTCTTC. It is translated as CASRVELAGAGEQFF.

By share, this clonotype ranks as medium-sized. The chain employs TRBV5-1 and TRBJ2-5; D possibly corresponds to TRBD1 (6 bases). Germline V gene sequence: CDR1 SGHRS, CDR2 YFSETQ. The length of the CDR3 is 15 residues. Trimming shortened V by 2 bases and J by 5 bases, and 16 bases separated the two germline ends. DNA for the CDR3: TGCGCCAGCAGCTTCGGCAGGGGCGCGTACGAGACCCAGTACTTC. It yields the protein CASSFGRGAYETQYF.

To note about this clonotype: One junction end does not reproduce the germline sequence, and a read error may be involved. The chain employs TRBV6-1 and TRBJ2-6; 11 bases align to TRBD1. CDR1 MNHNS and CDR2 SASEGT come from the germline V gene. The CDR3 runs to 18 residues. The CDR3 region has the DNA TGTGGCAGCACCTTCCCCGGACAGGGGGCGTCTGGGGCCAACGTCCTGACTTTC. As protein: CGSTFPGQGASGANVLTF.

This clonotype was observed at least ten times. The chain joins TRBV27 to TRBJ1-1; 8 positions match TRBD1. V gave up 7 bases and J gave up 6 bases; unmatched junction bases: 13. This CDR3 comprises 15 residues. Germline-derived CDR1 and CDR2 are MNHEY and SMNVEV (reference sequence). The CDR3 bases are TGTGCCAGCAAAAAATCGGACAGGGTAAATCCTGAAGCTTTCTTT. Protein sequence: CASKKSDRVNPEAFF.

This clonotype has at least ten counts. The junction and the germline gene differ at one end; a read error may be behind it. Here the CDR3 reads CASSPAVGAPSF. The CDR3 DNA reads TGTGCCAGCAGTCCCGCGGTCGGAGCCCCATCCTTC. The J gene is TRBJ2-7, the V gene TRBV27; D unresolved. Germline lookup yields CDR1 MNHEY and CDR2 SMNVEV (reference sequence). The CDR3 runs to 12 residues.

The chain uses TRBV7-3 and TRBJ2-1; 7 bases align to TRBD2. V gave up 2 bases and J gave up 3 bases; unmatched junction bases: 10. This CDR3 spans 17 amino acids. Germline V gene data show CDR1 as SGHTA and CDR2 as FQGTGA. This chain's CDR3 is CASSLGCSGGFYNEQFF. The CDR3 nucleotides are TGTGCCAGCAGCTTAGGGTGCTCGGGGGGTTTCTACAATGAGCAGTTCTTC.

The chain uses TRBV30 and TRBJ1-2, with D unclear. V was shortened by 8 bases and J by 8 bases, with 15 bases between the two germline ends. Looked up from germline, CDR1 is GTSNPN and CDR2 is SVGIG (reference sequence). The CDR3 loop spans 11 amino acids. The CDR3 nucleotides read TGTGCCCGCCTGGACGGTGGGGGCTACACCTTC. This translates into CARLDGGGYTF.

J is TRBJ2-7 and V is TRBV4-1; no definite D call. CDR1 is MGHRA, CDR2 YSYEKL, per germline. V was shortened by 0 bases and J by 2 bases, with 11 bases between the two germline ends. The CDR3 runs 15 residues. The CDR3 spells CASSQESVSTYEQYF. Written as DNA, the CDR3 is TGCGCCAGCAGCCAAGAGTCGGTCTCCACCTACGAGCAGTACTTC.

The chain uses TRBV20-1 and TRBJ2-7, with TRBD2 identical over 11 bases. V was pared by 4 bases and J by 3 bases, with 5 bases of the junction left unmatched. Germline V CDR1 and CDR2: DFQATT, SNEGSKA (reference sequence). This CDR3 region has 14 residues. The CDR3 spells CSAIIAGGDYEQYF. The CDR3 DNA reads TGCAGTGCTATCATAGCGGGAGGGGACTACGAGCAGTACTTC.

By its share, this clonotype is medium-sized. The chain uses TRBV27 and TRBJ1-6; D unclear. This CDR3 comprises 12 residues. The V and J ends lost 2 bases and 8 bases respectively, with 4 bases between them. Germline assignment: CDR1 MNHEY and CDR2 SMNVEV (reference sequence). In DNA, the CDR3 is TGTGCCAGCAGTTTACGGGATTCACCCCTCCACTTT. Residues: CASSLRDSPLHF.

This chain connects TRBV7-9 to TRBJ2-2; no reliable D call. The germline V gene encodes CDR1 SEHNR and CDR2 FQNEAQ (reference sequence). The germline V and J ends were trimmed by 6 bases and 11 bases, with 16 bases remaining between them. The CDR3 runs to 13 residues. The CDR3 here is CASRDNANTELFF. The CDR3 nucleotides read TGTGCCAGCAGAGACAACGCGAACACCGAGCTGTTTTTT.

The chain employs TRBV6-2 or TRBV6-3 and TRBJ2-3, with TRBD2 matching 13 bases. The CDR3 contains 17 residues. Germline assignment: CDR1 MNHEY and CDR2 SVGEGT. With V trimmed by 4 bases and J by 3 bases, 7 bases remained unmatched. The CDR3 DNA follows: TGTGCCAGCAGTTGGTGGACTAGCGGGAGAGCGACAGATACGCAGTATTTT. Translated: CASSWWTSGRATDTQYF.

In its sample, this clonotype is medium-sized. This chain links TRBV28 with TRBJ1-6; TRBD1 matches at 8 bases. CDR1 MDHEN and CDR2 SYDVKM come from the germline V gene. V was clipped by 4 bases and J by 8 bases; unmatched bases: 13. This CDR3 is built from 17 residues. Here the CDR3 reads CASSSGTGLSGDSPLHF. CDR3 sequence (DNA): TGTGCCAGCAGTTCCGGGACAGGACTCTCCGGGGATTCACCCCTCCACTTT.